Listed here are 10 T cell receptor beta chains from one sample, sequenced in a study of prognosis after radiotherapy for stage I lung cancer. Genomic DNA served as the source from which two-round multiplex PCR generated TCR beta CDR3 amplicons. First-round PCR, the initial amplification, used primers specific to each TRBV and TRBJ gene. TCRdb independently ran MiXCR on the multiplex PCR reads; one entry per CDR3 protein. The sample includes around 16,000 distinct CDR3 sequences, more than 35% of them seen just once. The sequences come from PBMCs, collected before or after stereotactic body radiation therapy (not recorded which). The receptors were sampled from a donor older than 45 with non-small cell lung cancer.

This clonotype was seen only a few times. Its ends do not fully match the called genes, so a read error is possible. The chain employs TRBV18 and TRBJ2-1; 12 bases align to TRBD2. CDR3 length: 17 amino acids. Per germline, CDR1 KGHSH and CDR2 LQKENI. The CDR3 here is CASSPILASGRAGEQSF. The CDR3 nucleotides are TGTGCCAGCTCACCAATCCTGGCTAGCGGGAGGGCCGGTGAGCAGTCCTTC.

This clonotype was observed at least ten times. CDR3 sequence: CASSLGGGVTSSSYEQYF. DNA for the CDR3: TGTGCCAGCAGCTTAGGGGGGGGTGTCACTAGCTCCTCCTACGAGCAGTACTTC. The rearrangement links TRBV7-2 to TRBJ2-7, with 7 bases identical to TRBD2. This CDR3 comprises 18 residues. Germline CDR1 reads SGHTA; CDR2 reads FQGNSA. V lost 1 base, J lost 0 bases, and 12 bases stayed unmatched.

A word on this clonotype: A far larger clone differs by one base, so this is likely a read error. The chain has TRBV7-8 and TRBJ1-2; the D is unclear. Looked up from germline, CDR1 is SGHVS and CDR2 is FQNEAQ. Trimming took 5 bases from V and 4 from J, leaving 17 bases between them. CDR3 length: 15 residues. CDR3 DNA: TGTGCCAGCAGCCCATTTGGGGATTATTGCTATGGCTACACCTTC. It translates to CASSPFGDYCYGYTF.

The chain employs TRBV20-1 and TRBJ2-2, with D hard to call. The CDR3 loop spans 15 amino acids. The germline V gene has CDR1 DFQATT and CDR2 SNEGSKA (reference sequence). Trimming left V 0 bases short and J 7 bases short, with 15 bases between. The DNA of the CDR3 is TGCAGTGCTAGAGATCTCAATCAAGTGGTCGGGGAGCTGTTTTTT. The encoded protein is CSARDLNQVVGELFF.

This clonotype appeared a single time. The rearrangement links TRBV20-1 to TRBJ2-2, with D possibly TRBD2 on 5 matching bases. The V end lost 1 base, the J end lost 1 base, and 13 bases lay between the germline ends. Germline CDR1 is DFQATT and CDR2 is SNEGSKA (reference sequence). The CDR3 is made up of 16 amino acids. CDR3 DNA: TGCAGTGCTAGAGTTTCTAGCAGAGAGAACACCGGGGAGCTGTTTTTT. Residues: CSARVSSRENTGELFF.

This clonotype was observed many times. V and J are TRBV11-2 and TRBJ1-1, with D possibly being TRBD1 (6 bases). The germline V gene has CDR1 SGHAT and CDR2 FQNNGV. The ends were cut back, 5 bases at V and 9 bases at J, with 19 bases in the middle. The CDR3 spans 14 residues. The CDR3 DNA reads TGTGCCAGCAGCCCGGACAGCCAGAGAGAGAAAGCTTTCTTT. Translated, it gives CASSPDSQREKAFF.

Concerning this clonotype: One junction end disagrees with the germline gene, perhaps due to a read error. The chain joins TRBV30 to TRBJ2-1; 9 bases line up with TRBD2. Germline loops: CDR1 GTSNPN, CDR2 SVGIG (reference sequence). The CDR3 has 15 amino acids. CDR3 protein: CSWSVGTSSSNEQFF. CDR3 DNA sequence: TGTTCCTGGAGTGTGGGGACTAGCTCATCCAATGAGCAGTTCTTC.

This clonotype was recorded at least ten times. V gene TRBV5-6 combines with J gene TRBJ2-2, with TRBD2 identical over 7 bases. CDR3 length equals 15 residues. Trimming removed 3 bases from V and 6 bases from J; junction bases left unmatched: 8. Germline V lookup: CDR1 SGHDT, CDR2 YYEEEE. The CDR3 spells CASSWGSSGPGELFF. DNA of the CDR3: TGTGCCAGCAGCTGGGGTAGTAGCGGGCCCGGGGAGCTGTTTTTT. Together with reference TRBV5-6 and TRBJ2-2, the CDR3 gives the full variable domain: DAGVTQSPTHLIKTRGQQVTLRCSPKSGHDTVSWYQQALGQGPQFIFQYYEEEERQRGNFPDRFSGHQFPNYSSELNVNALLLGDSALYLCASSWGSSGPGELFFGEGSRLTVL.

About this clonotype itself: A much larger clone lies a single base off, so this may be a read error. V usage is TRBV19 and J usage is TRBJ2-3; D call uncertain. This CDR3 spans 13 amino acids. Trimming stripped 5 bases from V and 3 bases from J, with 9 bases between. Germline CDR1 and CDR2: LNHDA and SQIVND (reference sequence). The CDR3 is CASSESRTDTQYF. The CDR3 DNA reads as TGTGCCAGTAGTGAGTCCCGGACAGATACGCAGTATTTT.

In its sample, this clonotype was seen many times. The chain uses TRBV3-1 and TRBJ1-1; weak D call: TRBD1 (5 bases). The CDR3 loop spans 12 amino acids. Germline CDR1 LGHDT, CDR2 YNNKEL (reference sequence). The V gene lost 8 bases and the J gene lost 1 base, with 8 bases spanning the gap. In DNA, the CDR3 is TGTGCCAGCGGGGGATGGAACACTGAAGCTTTCTTT. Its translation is CASGGWNTEAFF.